This T cell receptor (beta chain) was found in a study of blood T cell repertoires in COVID-19. Looking at the study overall: Nucleic acid was either cDNA or gDNA, and it came from T cells, B-cell-depleted T cells, or PBMCs.

This CDR3 has 15 amino acids. Trimming cost V 1 base and J 3 bases, with 10 bases left between them. Germline lookup yields CDR1 LGHDT and CDR2 YNNKEL (reference sequence). Seattle patients were enrolled while actively infected and followed longitudinally. Assay used: immunoSEQ multiplex PCR; TCRdb lists only in-frame clones, some missing. The table includes approximately 330,000 clones, roughly 87% detected once. The sample taken for sequencing was peripheral blood. This clonotype was sampled from a man aged 30-40 years with COVID-19, enrolled during active disease. V gene TRBV3-1 (or the pseudogene TRBV3-2) combines with J gene TRBJ2-1; TRBD2 is a possible D gene (6 bases). The CDR3 bases are TGTGCCAGCAGCCAAGCCGGGAGAGGCTACAATGAGCAGTTCTTC. Amino acids: CASSQAGRGYNEQFF.